This T cell receptor (beta chain) was retrieved from a study of vaccination effects on CD4 cells after COVID-19. Study overall: The median interval between the second dose and post-vaccine sampling was 72 days.

Trimming removed 4 bases from V and 3 bases from J, with 5 bases in between. Germline V gene data show CDR1 as MNHNY and CDR2 as SVGAGI (reference sequence). The CDR3 sequence is 12 residues long. With the ViraFEST assay, the study expanded antigen-specific CD4+ T cells using viral peptide pools, then sequenced them. Following a roughly 11-day culture, CD4+ T cells were purified. It was two doses of either the BNT162b2 or mRNA-1273 vaccine that participants received. To note about this clone: The target antigen is unknown.

Repertoires were generated with immunoSEQ multiplex PCR, while TCRdb's copy carries only in-frame clones and drops some. This table holds tens of thousands of clones, almost 85% found once. The rearrangement uses TRBV6-6 and TRBJ2-3; unclear D gene. This clonotype originated in a human donor who received a COVID-19 vaccine. Some clones in this sample may be carry-over from other donors' samples. Material: CD4+ T cells from PBMCs cultured with HCoV-NL63 spike peptides, obtained after COVID-19 vaccination. Here the CDR3 reads CASSLRTDTQYF. DNA for the CDR3: TGTGCCAGCAGTTTGAGAACAGATACGCAGTATTTT.